These 23 T cell receptor beta chains originate from one sample sequenced in a study of siplizumab effects on memory and regulatory T cells. This table comes from immunoSEQ multiplex PCR, and its TCRdb copy is limited to in-frame clones, with some not included. The sample includes 55,000 to 70,000 clones, over 85% of them seen just once. The sample was CD8+ T cells sorted from blood. The receptor set was obtained from a human donor in good health.

The chain recombines TRBV27 with TRBJ1-1; TRBD1 matches at 9 bases. The germline gives CDR1 MNHEY, CDR2 SMNVEV (reference sequence). The V gene end was trimmed by 6 bases and the J gene end by 3 bases; junction bases not matched to a gene: 17. This CDR3 spans 18 amino acids. CDR3 DNA sequence: TGTGCCAGCAGCCACCGCCGGGACAGGGATCGATTATACACTGAAGCTTTCTTT. Translated: CASSHRRDRDRLYTEAFF.

The chain recombines TRBV5-1 with TRBJ1-1; 7 nucleotides align to TRBD1. J lost 2 bases, V lost 3 bases, and 4 bases had no gene match. CDR3 length: 14 residues. Germline lookup yields CDR1 SGHRS and CDR2 YFSETQ. The CDR3 region is CASSYRGPNTEAFF. In nucleotides, the CDR3 is TGCGCCAGCAGCTACAGGGGACCTAACACTGAAGCTTTCTTT.

V usage is TRBV6-4 and J usage is TRBJ2-3; weak D call: TRBD2 (6 bases). Trimming cost V 6 bases and J 0 bases, with 10 bases left between them. The CDR3 is 14 amino acids. The germline V gene encodes CDR1 MRHNA and CDR2 SNTAGT. CDR3 protein: CASSRDSSTDTQYF. The CDR3 nucleotides read TGTGCCAGCAGCCGGGACTCTAGCACAGATACGCAGTATTTT.

V and J are TRBV7-9 and TRBJ2-7; D call uncertain. Trimming cost V 0 bases and J 5 bases, with 5 bases left between them. The CDR3 has 12 amino acids. The germline V gene encodes CDR1 SEHNR and CDR2 FQNEAQ (reference sequence). This chain's CDR3 is CASSLAVDEQYF. The CDR3 DNA reads as TGTGCCAGCAGCTTAGCCGTGGACGAGCAGTACTTC. Based on the CDR3 plus reference TRBV7-9 and TRBJ2-7, the full variable domain is DTGVSQNPRHKITKRGQNVTFRCDPISEHNRLYWYRQTLGQGPEFLTYFQNEAQLEKSRLLSDRFSAERPKGSFSTLEIQRTEQGDSAMYLCASSLAVDEQYFGPGTRLTVT.

This clone appeared once. The rearrangement joins TRBV6-6 to TRBJ2-1; D may be TRBD1 or TRBD2 (5 bases each). The CDR3 contains 14 residues. Looked up from germline, CDR1 is MNHNY and CDR2 is SVGAGI (reference sequence). Trimming pared 6 bases from V and 6 bases from J, leaving 15 bases between. The CDR3 reads CASRQGLGGNEQFF. The DNA of the CDR3 is TGTGCCAGCAGACAAGGACTTGGGGGCAATGAGCAGTTCTTC.

The rearrangement uses TRBV21-1 and TRBJ2-1; the table gives TRBD2 as D, unverified against the DNA. TRBV21-1 represents a pseudogene. This CDR3 has 17 residues. CDR3 region: CASTLLNPGLLYNEQFF. CDR3 coding DNA: TGTGCCAGCACCCTCCTTAACCCGGGACTCCTATACAATGAGCAGTTCTTC.

The rearrangement uses TRBV6-5 and TRBJ2-2, with D unclear. The germline V gene encodes CDR1 MNHEY and CDR2 SVGAGI. The CDR3 extends over 14 amino acids. Trimming removed 1 base from V and 4 bases from J, with 7 bases in between. In DNA form, the CDR3 reads TGTGCCAGCAGTTACTACTACGGCACCGGGGAGCTGTTTTTT. Its translation is CASSYYYGTGELFF.

The V call is TRBV28, the J call TRBJ2-7, with D unclear. Trimming pared 3 bases from V and 4 bases from J, leaving 10 bases between. This CDR3 region has 13 residues. Germline lookup yields CDR1 MDHEN and CDR2 SYDVKM. DNA of the CDR3: TGTGCCAGCAGTTTTACACGGTTTTACGAGCAGTACTTC. Translation gives CASSFTRFYEQYF.

J is TRBJ1-3 and V is TRBV19; no reliable D call. In germline, CDR1 is LNHDA, CDR2 SQIVND (reference sequence). CDR3 length equals 13 residues. The germline V and J ends were trimmed by 6 bases and 0 bases, with 6 bases remaining between them. The CDR3 DNA reads as TGTGCCAGTAGCCACAACTCTGGAAACACCATATATTTT. Protein product: CASSHNSGNTIYF.

The V and J genes are TRBV19 and TRBJ1-5, with D possibly TRBD1 on 6 matching bases. The CDR3 covers 16 residues. Trimming cost V 7 bases and J 4 bases, with 20 bases left between them. Germline lookup yields CDR1 LNHDA and CDR2 SQIVND (reference sequence). The CDR3 nucleotides are TGTGCCAGTACCTCCCTGGCAGGGGCTAGTAATCAGCCCCAGCATTTT. Translating it yields CASTSLAGASNQPQHF.

This clone was observed a single time. The chain employs TRBV28 and TRBJ1-5, with unresolved D. Trimming cost V 8 bases and J 5 bases, with 13 bases left between them. The CDR3 sequence is 13 residues long. Germline values: CDR1 MDHEN, CDR2 SYDVKM. This CDR3 is CASFDGVDQPQHF. In DNA form, the CDR3 reads TGTGCCAGCTTCGACGGGGTTGATCAGCCCCAGCATTTT.

V usage is TRBV19 and J usage is TRBJ1-1, with D unresolved. This CDR3 region has 12 residues. Germline V gene lookup returns CDR1 LNHDA and CDR2 SQIVND (reference sequence). V was cut by 6 bases and J by 1 base, with 6 bases left in between. The DNA of the CDR3 is TGTGCCAGTAGGGTTCCGAACACTGAAGCTTTCTTT. It yields the protein CASRVPNTEAFF.

The V call is TRBV19, the J call TRBJ2-1; a weak D match, TRBD2 (6 bases). Germline-derived CDR1 and CDR2 are LNHDA and SQIVND (reference sequence). The CDR3 totals 14 residues. V was cut by 1 base and J by 6 bases, with 10 bases left in between. Here the CDR3 reads CASSIVSEGNEQFF. The CDR3 region has the DNA TGTGCCAGTAGTATAGTGTCGGAGGGCAATGAGCAGTTCTTC.

The chain recombines TRBV7-9 with TRBJ2-7; D is undetermined. The V and J ends lost 3 bases and 0 bases respectively, with 12 bases between them. The CDR3 consists of 15 residues. The germline gives CDR1 SEHNR, CDR2 FQNEAQ (reference sequence). CDR3 DNA: TGTGCCAGCAGCTTTGAACAGCCAAGCTCCTACGAGCAGTACTTC. It is translated as CASSFEQPSSYEQYF.

The CDR3 spells CASSTTSGASSYEQYF. The CDR3, as DNA: TGCGCCAGCAGCACAACTAGCGGGGCGAGCTCCTACGAGCAGTACTTC. The chain joins TRBV5-1 to TRBJ2-7; 10 bases align to TRBD2. This CDR3 spans 16 amino acids. Germline assignment: CDR1 SGHRS and CDR2 YFSETQ. V trimming: 4 bases; J trimming: 0 bases; junction bases outside the gene matches: 7. Drawing the rest from reference TRBV5-1 and TRBJ2-7, the complete variable domain is KAGVTQTPRYLIKTRGQQVTLSCSPISGHRSVSWYQQTPGQGLQFLFEYFSETQRNKGNFPGRFSGRQFSNSRSEMNVSTLELGDSALYLCASSTTSGASSYEQYFGPGTRLTVT.

V gene TRBV13 combines with J gene TRBJ1-1, with 9 bases matching TRBD1. J lost 1 base, V lost 5 bases, and 2 bases had no gene match. Germline V gives CDR1 PRHDT, CDR2 FYEKMQ (reference sequence). The CDR3 contains 14 residues. The CDR3 DNA sequence: TGTGCCAGCAGCGAGGACAGGGGGAACACTGAAGCTTTCTTT. Its protein product is CASSEDRGNTEAFF. Together with reference TRBV13 and TRBJ1-1, the CDR3 gives the full variable domain: AAGVIQSPRHLIKEKRETATLKCYPIPRHDTVYWYQQGPGQDPQFLISFYEKMQSDKGSIPDRFSAQQFSDYHSELNMSSLELGDSALYFCASSEDRGNTEAFFGQGTRLTVV.

The V call is TRBV7-2, the J call TRBJ2-7; 11 positions agree with TRBD2. The V and J ends lost 3 bases and 0 bases, in that order; junction bases with no gene match: 10. The germline V gene encodes CDR1 SGHTA and CDR2 FQGNSA. This CDR3 has 18 amino acids. CDR3 DNA: TGTGCCAGCAGCTTCCTAGCGGGAGGTCAACTGAGCTCCTACGAGCAGTACTTC. It translates to CASSFLAGGQLSSYEQYF.

This chain connects TRBV7-3 to TRBJ2-1, with 10 bases aligning to TRBD2. The CDR3 sequence is 15 residues long. Germline V gene data show CDR1 as SGHTA and CDR2 as FQGTGA. V dropped 2 bases and J dropped 3; count of bases not matched to a gene: 1. Written as DNA, the CDR3 is TGTGCCAGCAGCTTACTAGCGGGAGTCTACAATGAGCAGTTCTTC. Protein sequence: CASSLLAGVYNEQFF.

The chain has TRBV9 and TRBJ1-1; 9 bases align to TRBD1. The CDR3 is made up of 16 amino acids. J was trimmed by 2 bases and V by 3 bases; bases with no gene match: 8. The germline V gene encodes CDR1 SGDLS and CDR2 YYNGEE. Here the CDR3 reads CASSATGTGINTEAFF. The CDR3 DNA is TGTGCCAGCAGCGCGACCGGGACAGGGATAAACACTGAAGCTTTCTTT.

The chain employs TRBV29-1 and TRBJ2-7; D ambiguous. This CDR3 contains 12 residues. In germline, CDR1 is SQVTM, CDR2 ANQGSEA. Deletions cut 4 bases from V and 3 bases from J, with 10 bases between. The CDR3: CSVVQENYEQYF. CDR3 nucleotide sequence: TGCAGCGTTGTTCAGGAGAACTACGAGCAGTACTTC.

This clone was counted once. The chain has TRBV7-8 and TRBJ2-1, with 8 positions matching TRBD1. Per germline, CDR1 SGHVS and CDR2 FQNEAQ. The V and J ends lost 5 bases and 9 bases, in that order; junction bases with no gene match: 12. The CDR3 is 15 amino acids. The CDR3 DNA sequence: TGTGCCAGCAGCGGTACAGGGGGAGGAATGGGTGAGCAGTTCTTC. Encoded protein: CASSGTGGGMGEQFF.

The J gene is TRBJ2-7, the V gene TRBV27; D is ambiguous. The germline V gene encodes CDR1 MNHEY and CDR2 SMNVEV (reference sequence). CDR3 size: 14 residues. V lost 1 base, J lost 3 bases, and 10 bases lay in between. In DNA form, the CDR3 reads TGTGCCAGCAGTTTATTAGGACCGGACTACGAGCAGTACTTC. It yields the protein CASSLLGPDYEQYF.

The rearrangement links TRBV2 to TRBJ1-2, with TRBD1 as a possible D gene (5 bases). The V end lost 1 base, the J end lost 3 bases, and 12 bases lay between the germline ends. The CDR3 extends over 15 amino acids. From germline, CDR1 is SNHLY and CDR2 FYNNEI. The CDR3 loop is CASSEVAGNDYGYTF. The CDR3, as DNA: TGTGCCAGCAGTGAAGTGGCAGGGAATGACTATGGCTACACCTTC.